The 28 T cell receptor beta chains below come from one sample, sequenced in a study of T cells in Graves' hyperthyroidism and ophthalmopathy. What was amplified from RNA transcripts were TCR beta CDR3 regions. The HTBI set primed first-round TCR CDR3 RT-PCR. MiXCR, run by TCRdb on the multiplex PCR reads, gives a single entry per CDR3 protein. This sample has over 700,000 distinct CDR3 sequences, with 35% found just once. The sequencing sample was made of blood. Receptors originate from a woman aged 40 to 55 with Graves' hyperthyroidism.

This clonotype was recorded many times. Its ends do not fully match the called genes, so a read error is possible. J is TRBJ2-7 and V is TRBV7-7; the D gene is possibly TRBD1 (6 bases). Germline loops: CDR1 SSHAT, CDR2 FNYEAQ (reference sequence). The CDR3 is 16 residues long. CDR3 in amino acids: CASSLAWTAPRYEQYF. For the CDR3, the DNA is TGTGCTAGCAGCTTAGCCTGGACAGCGCCTCGTTACGAGCAGTACTTC.

The J gene is TRBJ1-3, the V gene TRBV19; D might be TRBD1 (5 bases). From germline, CDR1 is LNHDA and CDR2 SQIVND (reference sequence). CDR3 length: 16 amino acids. V was trimmed by 3 bases and J by 0 bases, leaving 12 bases between them. CDR3 sequence: CASSIAREASGNTIYF. For the CDR3, the DNA is TGTGCCAGTAGTATCGCCAGGGAGGCCTCTGGAAACACCATATATTTT.

This clonotype was seen only a few times. This sequence joins TRBV2 and TRBJ1-1; D uncertain. Trimming left V 5 bases short and J 5 bases short, with 18 bases between. The CDR3 is made up of 15 amino acids. Looked up from germline, CDR1 is SNHLY and CDR2 is FYNNEI. The CDR3, as DNA: TGTGCCAGCAGTCCCCGGGTTTCTGGTGGGACTGAAGCTTTCTTT. Translated, it gives CASSPRVSGGTEAFF.

The chain joins TRBV6-5 to TRBJ2-7; D perhaps matches TRBD1 (5 bases). Germline V gene data show CDR1 as MNHEY and CDR2 as SVGAGI. Deletions cut 2 bases from V and 6 bases from J, with 14 bases between. CDR3 size: 14 residues. The CDR3 nucleotides are TGTGCCAGCAGTTACGGAGCAGGGCCCCCCGAGCAGTACTTC. It is translated as CASSYGAGPPEQYF.

This clonotype was seen more than once but under ten times. The gene calls are TRBV19 and TRBJ2-7; 8 bases are shared with TRBD1. This CDR3 has 15 residues. The V segment lost 5 bases and the J segment 2 bases; nucleotides outside the gene matches: 8. Germline V gene data show CDR1 as LNHDA and CDR2 as SQIVND (reference sequence). This CDR3 is CASSARDRSTYEQYF. CDR3 bases: TGTGCCAGTAGTGCCCGGGACAGGAGCACCTACGAGCAGTACTTC. Supplemented by reference TRBV19 and TRBJ2-7, the full variable domain reads DGGITQSPKYLFRKEGQNVTLSCEQNLNHDAMYWYRQDPGQGLRLIYYSQIVNDFQKGDIAEGYSVSREKKESFPLTVTSAQKNPTAFYLCASSARDRSTYEQYFGPGTRLTVT.

The chain couples TRBV10-3 to TRBJ2-1; 11 bases match TRBD1. This CDR3 is built from 13 residues. CDR1 is ENHRY and CDR2 is SYGVKD in the germline V gene. The V and J ends lost 7 bases and 9 bases, in that order; junction bases with no gene match: 5. The CDR3 nucleotides read TGTGCCATCACGGGACAGGGGGTTGGTGAGCAGTTCTTC. Protein: CAITGQGVGEQFF.

This clonotype was seen many times. This chain connects TRBV12-3 or TRBV12-4 to TRBJ1-4; D gene unclear. The CDR3 extends over 15 amino acids. V lost 5 bases and J 8 bases, leaving 18 bases between the germline ends. CDR3 in DNA: TGTGCCAGCAGTCCACCCGACATGGCTGGAGAAAAACTGTTTTTT. Amino acids: CASSPPDMAGEKLFF.

V and J are TRBV12-3 or TRBV12-4 and TRBJ2-5; 11 nucleotides agree with TRBD1. With V trimmed by 10 bases and J by 5 bases, 15 bases remained unmatched. This CDR3 has 16 residues. For the CDR3, the DNA is TGTGCCAACACCCGCCGTCGGACAGGGGGCGCGGAGACCCAGTACTTC. It translates to CANTRRRTGGAETQYF.

This clonotype was seen only a few times. This rearrangement joins TRBV7-2 to TRBJ1-3; a possible D gene is TRBD1 (6 bases). Trimming took off 0 bases at V and 4 bases at J, with 16 bases between the two ends. From germline, CDR1 is SGHTA and CDR2 FQGNSA. There are 17 residues in the CDR3. The CDR3, as DNA: TGTGCCAGCAGCTTAGCCCTCACAGGGACTCGCGGAAACACCATATATTTT. It encodes CASSLALTGTRGNTIYF.

The V and J genes are TRBV7-2 and TRBJ2-5; D could derive from TRBD1 or TRBD2 (7 bases each). CDR1 and CDR2 (germline): SGHTA, FQGNSA. The CDR3 is made up of 14 amino acids. V shed 7 bases and J shed 3 bases, with 15 bases lying between them. The CDR3 bases are TGTGCCAGCAAAAGCGGGACAGCCAAAGAGACCCAGTACTTC. It translates to CASKSGTAKETQYF.

Concerning this clonotype: A much larger clone sits a single nucleotide away, making a read error possible. The gene calls are TRBV7-6 and TRBJ2-5; 9 nucleotides line up with TRBD2. In germline, CDR1 is SGHVS, CDR2 FNYEAQ. The CDR3 is 15 amino acids. The CDR3 is CASGLVAGAQETQYF. DNA for the CDR3: TGTGCCAGCGGCTTAGTAGCGGGGGCCCAAGAGACCCAGTACTTC.

This clonotype showed up just a few times. This sequence joins TRBV12-3 or TRBV12-4 and TRBJ2-5; D is perhaps TRBD2 (6 bases). The length of the CDR3 is 15 residues. Deletions cut 3 bases from V and 2 bases from J, with 13 bases between. The CDR3: CASSFFAGRQETQYF. The CDR3 nucleotides read TGTGCCAGCAGTTTTTTTGCGGGGAGGCAAGAGACCCAGTACTTC.

The chain joins TRBV10-3 to TRBJ2-5, with TRBD1 identical over 8 bases. J gave up 11 bases and V 2 bases, and 10 bases lay outside the gene matches. Germline CDR1 and CDR2: ENHRY and SYGVKD. CDR3 length: 14 residues. CDR3 in amino acids: CAISEADRGNEQYF. The CDR3 DNA sequence: TGTGCCATCAGTGAGGCTGACAGGGGCAATGAGCAGTACTTC.

This clonotype was found many times. The chain recombines TRBV5-5 with TRBJ2-2; D gene ambiguous. V shed 2 bases and J shed 3 bases, with 5 bases lying between them. This CDR3 contains 13 residues. Germline V CDR1 and CDR2: SGHKS, YYEKEE (reference sequence). The chain's CDR3 is CASSFLYTGELFF. CDR3 sequence (DNA): TGTGCCAGCAGCTTCTTGTACACCGGGGAGCTGTTTTTT.

V gene TRBV5-1 combines with J gene TRBJ1-3; D call uncertain. V shed 5 bases and J shed 1 base, with 13 bases lying between them. CDR1 and CDR2 (germline): SGHRS, YFSETQ. The CDR3 contains 15 residues. CDR3 protein: CASRPGPGSGNTIYF. In DNA form, the CDR3 reads TGCGCCAGCAGGCCTGGACCGGGATCTGGAAACACCATATATTTT.

The rearrangement links TRBV7-9 to TRBJ1-4; TRBD1 matches 8 bases. Germline V gene sequence: CDR1 SEHNR, CDR2 FQNEAQ (reference sequence). With 7 bases clipped from V and 0 bases from J, the junction kept 4 bases outside the gene matches. This CDR3 comprises 15 residues. The CDR3 region is CASTWTGTTNEKLFF. The CDR3 nucleotides are TGTGCCAGCACCTGGACAGGGACAACTAATGAAAAACTGTTTTTT. The variable domain in full, with the rest retrieved from reference TRBV7-9 and TRBJ1-4, is DTGVSQNPRHKITKRGQNVTFRCDPISEHNRLYWYRQTLGQGPEFLTYFQNEAQLEKSRLLSDRFSAERPKGSFSTLEIQRTEQGDSAMYLCASTWTGTTNEKLFFGSGTQLSVL.

The genes are TRBV20-1 and TRBJ2-1; possible D gene TRBD1, 7 bases. Trimming removed 3 bases at V and 9 bases at J, with 15 bases between. Germline V gene sequence: CDR1 DFQATT, CDR2 SNEGSKA (reference sequence). This CDR3 is 13 amino acids long. In DNA, the CDR3 is TGCAGTGCTAGGTACCCAGGGGGGACTGAGCAGTTCTTC. Translation: CSARYPGGTEQFF.

The chain carries TRBV7-9 and TRBJ2-2; D is perhaps TRBD1 or TRBD2 (6 bases each). The V end was cut by 5 bases, the J end by 2 bases, with 12 bases between. Germline assignment: CDR1 SEHNR and CDR2 FQNEAQ (reference sequence). The CDR3 consists of 15 residues. DNA of the CDR3: TGTGCCAGCAGCAAAGGGGGACTTAACACCGGGGAGCTGTTTTTT. Protein: CASSKGGLNTGELFF.

This clonotype was recorded many times. The chain joins TRBV2 to TRBJ1-5, with D tentatively TRBD1 (6 bases). The CDR3 has 15 amino acids. The V end was cut by 6 bases, the J end by 5 bases, with 17 bases between. CDR1 is SNHLY and CDR2 is FYNNEI in the germline V gene. The CDR3 nucleotides read TGTGCCAGCAGGAGGTGGACAGCGTGGGATCAGCCCCAGCATTTT. It encodes CASRRWTAWDQPQHF.

As for this clonotype: Germline is not matched at one junction end, which may reflect a read error. The V gene is TRBV7-2, the J gene TRBJ2-7, with unresolved D. Germline V gives CDR1 SGHTA, CDR2 FQGNSA. The CDR3 totals 13 residues. The CDR3: CASSFGSGYEQHF. The CDR3 DNA reads as TGTGCCAGCAGCTTTGGGTCGGGTTACGAGCAGCACTTC.

The table lists this clonotype with a count of one. This chain joins TRBV7-9 and TRBJ2-7; D assignment may be TRBD1 or TRBD2 (6 bases each). CDR3 length: 12 residues. Trimming took off 5 bases at V and 9 bases at J, with 14 bases between the two ends. The V gene's germline CDR1 is SEHNR and CDR2 FQNEAQ (reference sequence). The CDR3 loop is CASSRGVDTQYF. In DNA, the CDR3 is TGTGCCAGCAGCAGGGGGGTAGATACGCAGTACTTC.

Concerning this clonotype itself: A much larger clone lies a single base off, so this may be a read error. The CDR3 does not end in the conserved phenylalanine or tryptophan, so this is likely a read error. The V gene is TRBV7-2, the J gene TRBJ1-1, with a weak D call TRBD1 (6 bases). Looked up from germline, CDR1 is SGHTA and CDR2 is FQGNSA. Trimming removed 3 bases from V and 11 bases from J, with 16 bases in between. This CDR3 has 13 residues. As DNA, the CDR3 is TGTGCCAGCAGCTTCGGAGGGGGGCGCGGTGCTTTCTCT. Residues: CASSFGGGRGAFS.

The V call is TRBV4-1, the J call TRBJ1-5; D not resolved. Germline lookup yields CDR1 MGHRA and CDR2 YSYEKL. The CDR3 has 15 amino acids. The germline V and J ends were trimmed by 1 base and 7 bases, with 14 bases remaining between them. In nucleotides, the CDR3 is TGCGCCAGCAGCCAAGGTGGGGAAGCCCAGCAGCCCCAGCATTTT. This gives the protein CASSQGGEAQQPQHF.

This clonotype was counted many times. The V gene is TRBV4-3, the J gene TRBJ2-5, with 8 nucleotides matching TRBD2. V lost 2 bases, J lost 4 bases, and 3 bases stayed unmatched. The germline gives CDR1 LGHNA, CDR2 YSLEER. The CDR3 extends over 14 amino acids. This CDR3 is CASSQTGGPETQYF. The CDR3 region has the DNA TGCGCCAGCAGCCAAACGGGGGGGCCAGAGACCCAGTACTTC.

V is TRBV7-2 and J is TRBJ1-5; D remains unclear. The CDR3 covers 15 residues. CDR1 and CDR2 from the germline V gene are SGHTA and FQGNSA. Trimming took 8 bases from V and 1 from J, leaving 15 bases between them. CDR3 region: CASSQTAGSNQPQHF. The CDR3 DNA reads as TGTGCCAGCTCACAAACGGCCGGGAGCAATCAGCCCCAGCATTTT.

The chain links TRBV7-9 to TRBJ1-6; D remains ambiguous. V was pared by 2 bases and J by 7 bases, with 15 bases between. Germline-derived CDR1 and CDR2 are SEHNR and FQNEAQ (reference sequence). The CDR3 covers 16 residues. This chain's CDR3 is CASSLSGPKGNSPLHF. CDR3 nucleotide sequence: TGTGCCAGCAGCTTATCAGGACCGAAGGGCAATTCACCCCTCCACTTT.

CDR3 DNA: TGTGCCAGCACCTTGACAAGGGGGAGCTACGAGCAGTACTTC. Amino acids: CASTLTRGSYEQYF. The chain links TRBV12-5 to TRBJ2-7; possible D gene TRBD1, 6 bases. This CDR3 spans 14 amino acids. CDR1 and CDR2 from the germline V gene are LGHNT and FRNRAP. Full variable domain (outside the CDR3, taken from reference TRBV12-5 and TRBJ2-7): DARVTQTPRHKVTEMGQEVTMRCQPILGHNTVFWYRQTMMQGLELLAYFRNRAPLDDSGMPKDRFSAEMPDATLATLKIQPSEPRDSAVYFCASTLTRGSYEQYFGPGTRLTVT.

This clonotype was observed a few times. A much larger clonotype is one base distant, so this may be a read error. Since no conserved phenylalanine or tryptophan closes the CDR3, a read error is the likely cause. The rearrangement uses TRBV10-1 and TRBJ2-2, with D possibly TRBD1 on 6 matching bases. V lost 3 bases and J lost 3, with 8 bases in between. Per the germline V gene, CDR1 is WNHNN and CDR2 is SYGVQD (reference sequence). This CDR3 contains 14 residues. The CDR3 nucleotides read TGCGCCAGCAGTGACAGGGGCGACACCGGGGAGCTGTTTCTT. It codes for CASSDRGDTGELFL.